This TCR beta chain stems from a study of cytomegalovirus exposure and HLA in healthy donors. Study-level background: The same platform as the roughly 700 first-cohort repertoires was used for the 120 validation repertoires, a later analysis reported.

Concerning this clone itself: As yet, its antigen is unknown.

CDR3 size: 14 residues. Using immunoSEQ multiplex PCR, the repertoire was profiled, and TCRdb retains in-frame clones only, with some absent. The data hold 59,000 or so clones, with about 91% observed a single time. Overall study findings and caveats: 150 or so TCR beta chains were listed as cytomegalovirus-associated. A few chains tied to CMV proved CMV antigen-specific in vitro. The classifier, whose performance was assessed in both the original and validation cohorts, reportedly diagnosed cytomegalovirus status with high specificity and sensitivity.

The J gene is TRBJ2-3, the V gene TRBV1; the tabulated D call, TRBD2, remains unverified against the DNA. TRBV1 is shown as a pseudogene. The sequencing sample was made of PBMCs. This receptor was taken from a woman between 18 and 29 years old in good health and CMV-seronegative. In DNA form, the CDR3 reads TGCACCAGCAGCCAAGCCACTGACACAGATACGCAGTATTTT. Translation gives CTSSQATDTDTQYF.